A single sample gave rise to the 5 T cell receptor beta chains below, sequenced in a study of cytomegalovirus exposure and HLA in healthy donors. Assay used: immunoSEQ multiplex PCR; TCRdb lists only in-frame clones, some missing. In the table there are a few hundred thousand clones, approximately 88% of which are singletons. The sequenced material came from PBMCs. Source of these receptors: a woman aged 30 to 39 in good health and CMV-seropositive.

The gene calls are TRBV18 and TRBJ2-7; TRBD2 matches at 13 bases. This CDR3 is built from 15 residues. With V trimmed by 3 bases and J by 5 bases, 4 bases remained unmatched. Germline V CDR1 and CDR2: KGHSH, LQKENI. Written as DNA, the CDR3 is TGTGCCAGCTCACCCGGGACTAGCGGGACGAACGAGCAGTACTTC. Amino acids: CASSPGTSGTNEQYF.

This clone has more than one count but fewer than ten. The chain links TRBV6-4 to TRBJ2-3, with D possibly being TRBD2 (6 bases). The CDR3 sequence is 13 residues long. The germline CDR1 and CDR2 sequences are MRHNA and SNTAGT. V gave up 4 bases and J gave up 2 bases, with 7 bases separating them. The CDR3 region is CASSAGDTDTQYF. The CDR3, as DNA: TGTGCCAGCAGTGCGGGAGACACAGATACGCAGTATTTT.

This clone was recorded a few times. This sequence joins TRBV28 and TRBJ2-5; 9 bases agree with TRBD2. The CDR3 length is 13 residues. CDR1 and CDR2 (germline): MDHEN, SYDVKM. V was clipped by 11 bases and J by 5 bases; unmatched bases: 9. The CDR3 sequence is CAGGIAGAETQYF. In nucleotides, the CDR3 is TGTGCCGGAGGTATAGCGGGAGCGGAGACCCAGTACTTC.

J is TRBJ2-7 and V is TRBV6-5, with D perhaps given as TRBD1 or TRBD2 (5 bases each). The V end lost 6 bases, the J end lost 2 bases, and 20 bases lay between the germline ends. The CDR3 is made up of 16 amino acids. The V gene's germline CDR1 is MNHEY and CDR2 SVGAGI. The CDR3: CASSYGSGTLTYEQYF. For the CDR3, the DNA is TGTGCCAGCAGCTACGGGTCGGGGACCTTAACCTACGAGCAGTACTTC.

This chain connects TRBV30 to TRBJ1-2, with TRBD1 matching over 7 bases. The J segment lost 5 bases and the V segment lost 2 bases, leaving 5 bases of the junction unmatched. Looked up from germline, CDR1 is GTSNPN and CDR2 is SVGIG (reference sequence). This CDR3 is built from 13 residues. CDR3 sequence reads: CAWSKRQGYGYTF. In nucleotides, the CDR3 is TGTGCCTGGAGTAAACGACAGGGTTATGGCTACACCTTC.